This passage covers 20 T cell receptor beta chains from one sample sequenced in a study of blood T cells in healthy people across ages. Then a second PCR, running about 7 to 11 cycles, was carried out with a sample-barcoded 5' primer and a J-beta primer mix. TCRdb recomputed calls from the 5' RACE reads with MiXCR, one row per CDR3 protein. Among around 1,800,000 distinct CDR3 sequences listed, around 42% were seen once. Input material: blood. The receptors derive from a human donor in good health.

The chain links TRBV6-1 to TRBJ2-7, with D possibly being TRBD1 (6 bases). Trimming took 7 bases from V and 6 from J, leaving 16 bases between them. CDR3 length equals 13 residues. The germline gives CDR1 MNHNS, CDR2 SASEGT. The CDR3, as DNA: TGTGCCAGCACCGACAGGTCTTTGGGCGAGCAGTACTTC. It codes for CASTDRSLGEQYF.

The chain recombines TRBV12-5 with TRBJ1-1; no reliable D call. This CDR3 region has 13 residues. Germline V gene data show CDR1 as LGHNT and CDR2 as FRNRAP. The V end lost 1 base, the J end lost 5 bases, and 8 bases lay between the germline ends. CDR3 residues: CASGLAEGTEAFF. CDR3 nucleotides: TGTGCTAGTGGTTTGGCTGAGGGAACTGAAGCTTTCTTT.

The chain recombines TRBV7-2 with TRBJ2-2; D is undetermined. The CDR3 has 13 amino acids. Trimming removed 2 bases at V and 9 bases at J, with 10 bases between. CDR1 SGHTA and CDR2 FQGNSA come from the germline V gene. In nucleotides, the CDR3 is TGTGCCAGCAGCTTAAATGCGTATCGGGAGCTGTTTTTT. Protein sequence: CASSLNAYRELFF.

The rearrangement links TRBV7-3 to TRBJ1-1; D not resolved. V was trimmed by 2 bases and J by 1 base, leaving 11 bases between them. The CDR3 totals 15 residues. Germline loops: CDR1 SGHTA, CDR2 FQGTGA. The CDR3 protein is CASSLSGRKNTEAFF. In nucleotides, the CDR3 is TGTGCCAGCAGCTTATCCGGGAGAAAGAACACTGAAGCTTTCTTT.

This clonotype was seen more than once but under ten times. The chain uses TRBV3-1 and TRBJ1-2; unclear D gene. The CDR3 is made up of 13 amino acids. Trimming removed 0 bases from V and 8 bases from J, with 10 bases in between. CDR1 is LGHDT and CDR2 is YNNKEL in the germline V gene (reference sequence). CDR3 nucleotides: TGTGCCAGCAGCCAAGAGGAGCGGGCCGGCTACACCTTC. Amino acids: CASSQEERAGYTF.

A single count supports this clonotype. The chain couples TRBV6-5 to TRBJ2-7, with D perhaps matching TRBD2 (5 bases). Germline lookup yields CDR1 MNHEY and CDR2 SVGAGI. The length of the CDR3 is 13 residues. Trimming removed 2 bases from V and 4 bases from J, with 9 bases in between. CDR3 residues: CASSYQTNYEQYF. The CDR3 coding sequence is TGTGCCAGCAGTTACCAGACTAATTACGAGCAGTACTTC.

V gene TRBV4-2 combines with J gene TRBJ2-3, with 10 nucleotides matching TRBD2. V gave up 1 base and J gave up 6 bases; unmatched junction bases: 13. Per the germline V gene, CDR1 is LGHNA and CDR2 is YNFKEQ. This CDR3 region has 18 residues. In nucleotides, the CDR3 is TGTGCCAGCAGCCAAGTGAACATAGCGGGGGGCACCCCGGATACGCAGTATTTT. Translation: CASSQVNIAGGTPDTQYF.

The rearrangement uses TRBV15 and TRBJ2-6, with 7 bases aligning to TRBD1. CDR3 length equals 20 residues. CDR1 is LNHNV and CDR2 is YYDKDF in the germline V gene (reference sequence). The J segment lost 0 bases and the V segment lost 1 base, leaving 12 bases of the junction unmatched. The CDR3 protein is CATSRGVGNRGSSGANVLTF. As DNA, the CDR3 is TGTGCCACCAGCAGAGGTGTTGGAAACAGGGGTAGCTCTGGGGCCAACGTCCTGACTTTC.

The V and J genes are TRBV7-6 and TRBJ2-5; 8 positions match TRBD2. V dropped 4 bases and J dropped 2; count of bases not matched to a gene: 15. Per germline, CDR1 SGHVS and CDR2 FNYEAQ. There are 18 residues in the CDR3. The CDR3, as DNA: TGTGCCAGCAGCTCCATGGATAACGGGGGGGCCGGGCAAGAGACCCAGTACTTC. It specifies CASSSMDNGGAGQETQYF.

This chain uses TRBV5-1 with TRBJ2-4; D is ambiguous. The CDR3 loop spans 13 amino acids. The V end lost 2 bases, the J end lost 6 bases, and 9 bases lay between the germline ends. Looked up from germline, CDR1 is SGHRS and CDR2 is YFSETQ. As DNA, the CDR3 is TGCGCCAGCAGCTTACCTACTGGAAACATTCAGTACTTC. Amino acids: CASSLPTGNIQYF.

This sequence joins TRBV7-2 and TRBJ1-1; weak D call: TRBD1 (6 bases). Trimming shortened V by 5 bases and J by 4 bases, and 14 bases separated the two germline ends. The CDR3 contains 14 residues. From germline, CDR1 is SGHTA and CDR2 FQGNSA. This CDR3 reads CASSQSTGITEAFF. CDR3 nucleotides: TGTGCCAGCAGCCAGTCAACAGGGATCACTGAAGCTTTCTTT.

This sequence joins TRBV7-8 and TRBJ2-7; perhaps D is TRBD1 or TRBD2 (5 bases each). The J call may be wrong; the DNA end is better matched by TRBJ2-5. In germline, CDR1 is SGHVS, CDR2 FQNEAQ. The CDR3 consists of 14 residues. CDR3 residues: CASSATGWGETQYF. CDR3 DNA: TGTGCCAGCAGCGCAACGGGGTGGGGGGAGACCCAGTACTTC.

For the CDR3, the DNA is TGTGCCAGCAGCTTGAGGGGACGGGTCCAAGAGACCCAGTACTTC. Its protein is CASSLRGRVQETQYF. The chain links TRBV7-3 to TRBJ2-5; D may match TRBD1 or TRBD2 (5 bases each). This CDR3 has 15 amino acids. V lost 3 bases and J lost 1, with 12 bases in between. Looked up from germline, CDR1 is SGHTA and CDR2 is FQGTGA.

This clonotype was observed a handful of times. This chain links TRBV7-2 with TRBJ2-3; TRBD1 might be the D (6 bases). Germline-derived CDR1 and CDR2 are SGHTA and FQGNSA. The CDR3 loop spans 15 amino acids. V shed 5 bases and J shed 2 bases, with 14 bases lying between them. DNA for the CDR3: TGTGCCAGCAGCCGTTACAGGGCGACCACAGATACGCAGTATTTT. This translates into CASSRYRATTDTQYF.

This sequence joins TRBV12-3 or TRBV12-4 and TRBJ1-2, with TRBD1 matching 7 bases. V lost 4 bases and J lost 3; bases outside the gene matches: 5. The CDR3 is 14 residues long. The chain's CDR3 is CASSYLTGDYGYTF. The CDR3 DNA reads TGTGCCAGCAGTTACCTAACAGGGGACTATGGCTACACCTTC.

With respect to this clonotype: The junction does not match germline at one end; this may be a read error. The chain carries TRBV29-1 and TRBJ2-1; the match to TRBD2 covers 8 bases. Per the germline V gene, CDR1 is SQVTM and CDR2 is ANQGSEA. The CDR3 extends over 14 amino acids. CDR3 in amino acids: CNVEPGGNGDEQFF. The CDR3 DNA follows: TGCAACGTTGAACCGGGGGGGAATGGGGATGAGCAGTTCTTC.

This clonotype was recorded at least ten times. The rearrangement links TRBV7-2 to TRBJ2-5, with D unclear. The V end was cut by 4 bases, the J end by 2 bases, with 5 bases between. Per the germline V gene, CDR1 is SGHTA and CDR2 is FQGNSA. This CDR3 has 12 amino acids. The CDR3 region has the DNA TGTGCCAGCAGCTCAGAGCAAGAGACCCAGTACTTC. Protein product: CASSSEQETQYF.

V and J are TRBV4-3 and TRBJ2-7, with D possibly matching TRBD2 (5 bases). There are 14 residues in the CDR3. The V gene lost 0 bases and the J gene lost 6 bases, with 12 bases spanning the gap. Germline CDR1 reads LGHNA; CDR2 reads YSLEER. The CDR3 bases are TGCGCCAGCAGCCAAGATCGGGGTCCTCGCGAGCAGTACTTC. It yields the protein CASSQDRGPREQYF.

Points on this clonotype: At one of its ends the junction is not consistent with the germline gene, which may arise from a read error. Here the CDR3 DNA reads TGCGTCAGCAGCCAAGAGGAGGGGTTGGGGAGTTCCTTGTATGAGCAGTTCTTC. Translation gives CVSSQEEGLGSSLYEQFF. The V gene is TRBV4-3, the J gene TRBJ2-1, with a tentative D call TRBD2 (6 bases). CDR3 length equals 18 residues. Germline CDR1 is LGHNA and CDR2 is YSLEER.

This clonotype was recorded a few times. CDR3 in DNA: TGTGCCAGCAGCTCCCCCAGGCAGGATACGCAGTATTTT. Encoded protein: CASSSPRQDTQYF. The gene calls are TRBV7-3 and TRBJ2-3; D not resolved. With 4 bases removed from V and 6 bases from J, the gap between germline ends came to 11 bases. The CDR3 totals 13 residues. From germline, CDR1 is SGHTA and CDR2 FQGTGA.